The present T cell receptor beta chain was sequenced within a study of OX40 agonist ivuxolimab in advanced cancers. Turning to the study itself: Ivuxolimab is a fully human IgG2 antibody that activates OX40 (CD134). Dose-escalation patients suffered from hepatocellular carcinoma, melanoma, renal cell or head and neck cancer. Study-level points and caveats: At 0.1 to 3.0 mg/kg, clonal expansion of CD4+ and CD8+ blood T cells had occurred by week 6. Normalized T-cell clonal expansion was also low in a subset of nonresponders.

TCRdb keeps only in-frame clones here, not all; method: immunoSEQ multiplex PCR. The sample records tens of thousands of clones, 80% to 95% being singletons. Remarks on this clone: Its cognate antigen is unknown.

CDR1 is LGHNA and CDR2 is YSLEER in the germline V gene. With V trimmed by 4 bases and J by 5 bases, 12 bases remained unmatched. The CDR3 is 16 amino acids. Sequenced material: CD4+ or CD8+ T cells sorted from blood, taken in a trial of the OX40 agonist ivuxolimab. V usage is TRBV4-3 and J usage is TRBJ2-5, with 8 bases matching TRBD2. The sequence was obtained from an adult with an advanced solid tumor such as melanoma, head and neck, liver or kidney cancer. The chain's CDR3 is CASSLSYAGGRETQYF. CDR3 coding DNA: TGCGCCAGCAGCCTTTCCTACGCGGGAGGCCGGGAGACCCAGTACTTC.